These T cell receptor beta chains were read from a single sample in a study of regulatory T cells in long-lasting Graves disease. TCRdb itself ran the multiplex PCR reads through MiXCR, one entry per CDR3 protein. The repertoire holds roughly 320,000 distinct CDR3 sequences, with approximately 15% as singletons. These data are also associated with another study on T cells in Graves' hyperthyroidism and ophthalmopathy.

The sample in question was peripheral blood mononuclear cells (PBMCs), obtained at new diagnosis, from a patient treated with antithyroid drugs. Every receptor here comes from a man aged 40-55 years with Graves disease. Both conserved end residues are part of each CDR3. Fields, in order: J gene, clone size, V gene, D gene, CDR3 protein, CDR3 DNA. D genes are given only for firm matches. The size field reads how often the clone was seen (once, few, many) or a class if it is expanded.

TRBJ2-7 | many | TRBV6-1 | - | CASSEEITVNYEQYF | TGTGCCAGCAGTGAAGAGATTACAGTGAACTACGAGCAGTACTTC
TRBJ1-1 | many | TRBV12-3/TRBV12-4 | TRBD1 | CAAGKGDRGYTEAFF | TGTGCTGCCGGGAAAGGGGACAGGGGTTACACTGAAGCTTTCTTT
TRBJ1-2 | few | TRBV19 | - | CASSTTGVPYGYTF | TGTGCCAGTAGTACGACAGGAGTCCCTTATGGCTACACCTTC
TRBJ1-5 | many | TRBV3-1 | - | CASSTRYSNQPQHF | TGTGCCAGCAGCACCCGGTATAGCAATCAGCCCCAGCATTTT
TRBJ2-2 | many | TRBV9 | - | CASSVVFAGPGELFF | TGTGCCAGCAGCGTAGTTTTCGCGGGGCCCGGGGAGCTGTTTTTT
TRBJ1-1 | many | TRBV18 | - | CASSPPTVRRSEAFF | TGTGCCAGCTCACCACCGACAGTAAGAAGGAGTGAAGCTTTCTTT
TRBJ2-2 | few | TRBV6-6 | - | CASSYFSRELFF | TGTGCCAGCAGTTACTTCTCCCGGGAGCTGTTTTTT
TRBJ1-2 | few | TRBV5-1 | TRBD1 | CASSHGTEYGYTF | TGCGCCAGCAGCCACGGGACAGAATATGGCTACACCTTC
TRBJ2-1 | many | TRBV5-1 | TRBD1 | CASSLGPGGYNEQFF | TGCGCCAGCAGCTTGGGCCCAGGGGGCTACAATGAGCAGTTCTTC
TRBJ2-3 | many | TRBV10-3 | TRBD2 | CAISPTSGRTDTQYF | TGTGCCATCAGCCCGACTAGCGGGAGAACAGATACGCAGTATTTT